Below, 25 T cell receptor beta chains from the same sample are listed, as sequenced in a study of blood T cell repertoires in COVID-19. Measured with immunoSEQ multiplex PCR; TCRdb has only the in-frame clones, and not every one. Of about 130,000 clones in the sample, about 86% were seen once. The specimen sequenced was PBMCs or T cells enriched from blood (not recorded which). All receptors derive from a middle-aged man who had recovered from COVID-19.

The chain links TRBV19 to TRBJ1-5, with 9 positions matching TRBD1. This CDR3 has 16 amino acids. Germline V gene lookup returns CDR1 LNHDA and CDR2 SQIVND (reference sequence). Germline trimming cut 0 bases from V and 3 bases from J; bases unmatched to any gene: 3. The CDR3 DNA sequence: TGTGCCAGTAGTATAGAGACAGGGGGGGTCAATCAGCCCCAGCATTTT. Translating it yields CASSIETGGVNQPQHF.

This chain joins TRBV7-2 and TRBJ1-1; D is undetermined. Germline V CDR1 and CDR2: SGHTA, FQGNSA. The V end lost 2 bases, the J end lost 6 bases, and 13 bases lay between the germline ends. This CDR3 spans 14 amino acids. The chain's CDR3 is CASSLKGGMPEAFF. The CDR3 nucleotides read TGTGCCAGCAGCTTAAAAGGAGGTATGCCTGAAGCTTTCTTT.

The chain is built from TRBV11-3 and TRBJ2-1, with D perhaps matching TRBD1 (6 bases). V dropped 5 bases and J dropped 3 bases, with 14 bases sitting between them. The CDR3 is 15 amino acids. Germline V CDR1 and CDR2: SGHNT, YENEEA. DNA of the CDR3: TGTGCCAGCAGCCCACACAGGGTTGTCTACAATGAGCAGTTCTTC. Residues: CASSPHRVVYNEQFF.

This clone was found many times. V is TRBV14 and J is TRBJ2-1; tentative D call: TRBD2 (5 bases). V lost 1 base, J lost 7 bases, and 8 bases lay in between. CDR1 and CDR2 (germline): SGHDN, FVKESK. The CDR3 covers 13 residues. DNA for the CDR3: TGTGCCAGCAGCCAAGGGACTGGAAATGAGCAGTTCTTC. Translating gives CASSQGTGNEQFF. Full variable domain (rest looked up from reference TRBV14 and TRBJ2-1): EAGVTQFPSHSVIEKGQTVTLRCDPISGHDNLYWYRRVMGKEIKFLLHFVKESKQDESGMPNNRFLAERTGGTYSTLKVQPAELEDSGVYFCASSQGTGNEQFFGPGTRLTVL.

The chain couples TRBV19 to TRBJ1-6; D remains ambiguous. V was cut by 6 bases and J by 0 bases, with 12 bases left in between. The CDR3 is 16 amino acids. The germline CDR1 and CDR2 sequences are LNHDA and SQIVND (reference sequence). In DNA, the CDR3 is TGTGCCAGTAGAGTAACGGGGAGCTCCTATAATTCACCCCTCCACTTT. It is translated as CASRVTGSSYNSPLHF.

V and J are TRBV10-3 and TRBJ2-2; 7 nucleotides match TRBD1. Germline V CDR1 and CDR2: ENHRY, SYGVKD. Germline trimming cut 5 bases from V and 2 bases from J; bases unmatched to any gene: 14. This CDR3 spans 18 amino acids. CDR3: CAISQPTSGTVNTGELFF. The DNA for the CDR3 is TGTGCCATCAGTCAGCCGACCTCCGGGACAGTTAACACCGGGGAGCTGTTTTTT.

Only a few counts were recorded for this clone. The chain couples TRBV2 to TRBJ2-2, with 8 bases aligning to TRBD1. From germline, CDR1 is SNHLY and CDR2 FYNNEI. This CDR3 has 15 residues. J lost 5 bases, V lost 7 bases, and 9 bases had no gene match. The CDR3 region has the DNA TGTGCCAGCACCGAACAGGGGGGAACGACCGGGGAGCTGTTTTTT. Amino acid sequence: CASTEQGGTTGELFF. Based on the CDR3 plus reference TRBV2 and TRBJ2-2, the full variable domain is EPEVTQTPSHQVTQMGQEVILRCVPISNHLYFYWYRQILGQKVEFLVSFYNNEISEKSEIFDDQFSVERPDGSNFTLKIRSTKLEDSAMYFCASTEQGGTTGELFFGEGSRLTVL.

CDR3 region: CASSQPIKQGHQPQHF. Here the CDR3 DNA reads TGCGCCAGCAGCCAACCCATAAAACAGGGCCATCAGCCCCAGCATTTT. V and J are TRBV4-1 and TRBJ1-5; D might be TRBD1 (6 bases). Germline values: CDR1 MGHRA, CDR2 YSYEKL. The V gene lost 2 bases and the J gene lost 5 bases, with 16 bases spanning the gap. The CDR3 is 16 residues long.

The table lists this clone with a few counts. The chain is built from TRBV7-3 and TRBJ2-5; D may be TRBD2 (5 bases). The ends were cut back, 5 bases at V and 0 bases at J, with 13 bases in the middle. The germline gives CDR1 SGHTA, CDR2 FQGTGA. The CDR3 extends over 15 amino acids. CDR3 bases: TGTGCCAGCAGCCCATGGGCCGGGAACCAAGAGACCCAGTACTTC. It is translated as CASSPWAGNQETQYF.

This rearrangement joins TRBV9 to TRBJ1-2; D is ambiguous. From germline, CDR1 is SGDLS and CDR2 YYNGEE. The CDR3 extends over 15 amino acids. V lost 0 bases and J 0 bases, leaving 9 bases between the germline ends. The DNA for the CDR3 is TGTGCCAGCAGCGTAGATGGCAGGACTAACTATGGCTACACCTTC. This translates into CASSVDGRTNYGYTF.

The chain is built from TRBV5-1 and TRBJ2-2, with TRBD2 identical over 7 bases. Germline loops: CDR1 SGHRS, CDR2 YFSETQ. V lost 4 bases to trimming and J lost 4 bases; unmatched junction nucleotides: 13. CDR3 length: 17 amino acids. In DNA, the CDR3 is TGCGCCAGCAGCGCTTTGTCGAGCGGGGTACCCACCGGGGAGCTGTTTTTT. Its translation: CASSALSSGVPTGELFF.

This clone was found once. Other nucleotide sequences in the sample specify the same CDR3. The V gene is TRBV3-1 (or the pseudogene TRBV3-2), the J gene TRBJ1-6, with 9 bases aligning to TRBD1. CDR3 length equals 14 residues. The V segment lost 6 bases and the J segment 7 bases; nucleotides outside the gene matches: 4. The V gene's germline CDR1 is LGHDT and CDR2 YNNKEL (reference sequence). The CDR3 here is CASSPDRGNSPLHF. Written as DNA, the CDR3 is TGTGCCAGCAGTCCCGACAGGGGGAATTCACCCCTCCACTTT.

This chain uses TRBV6-5 with TRBJ1-4; D gene unclear. V lost 7 bases and J lost 3, with 12 bases in between. CDR1 and CDR2 (germline): MNHEY, SVGAGI. The CDR3 sequence is 14 residues long. The DNA for the CDR3 is TGTGCCAGCAAGTCGGGATCTGCTAATGAAAAACTGTTTTTT. Translating it yields CASKSGSANEKLFF.

This clone was detected a few times. This chain joins TRBV7-8 and TRBJ1-6, with D uncertain. The germline V gene has CDR1 SGHVS and CDR2 FQNEAQ. V was shortened by 1 base and J by 6 bases, with 7 bases between the two germline ends. This CDR3 is built from 14 residues. The CDR3 protein is CASSLGESNSPLHF. The CDR3, as DNA: TGTGCCAGCAGCTTAGGCGAGAGTAATTCACCCCTCCACTTT.

This sequence joins TRBV6-1 and TRBJ1-5; D is perhaps TRBD1 (5 bases). This CDR3 is 15 amino acids long. V was trimmed by 3 bases and J by 0 bases, leaving 9 bases between them. From germline, CDR1 is MNHNS and CDR2 SASEGT. CDR3: CASSDREYSNQPQHF. DNA for the CDR3: TGTGCCAGCAGTGACAGGGAATATAGCAATCAGCCCCAGCATTTT.

This clone was seen a single time. This chain joins TRBV10-3 and TRBJ1-4; D possibly corresponds to TRBD1 (5 bases). Germline V gene sequence: CDR1 ENHRY, CDR2 SYGVKD. Trimming left V 4 bases short and J 5 bases short, with 11 bases between. This CDR3 comprises 14 residues. Here the CDR3 DNA reads TGTGCCATCAGTGGGGGGGAGTCGAATGAAAAACTGTTTTTT. This codes for CAISGGESNEKLFF.

V usage is TRBV7-9 and J usage is TRBJ2-7, with D unresolved. Per germline, CDR1 SEHNR and CDR2 FQNEAQ (reference sequence). CDR3 size: 13 residues. The ends were cut back, 1 base at V and 3 bases at J, with 7 bases in the middle. The CDR3 is CASSLVAIYEQYF. CDR3 nucleotides: TGTGCCAGCAGCTTAGTAGCAATCTACGAGCAGTACTTC.

The genes are TRBV2 and TRBJ2-5; TRBD1 matches at 8 bases. The CDR3 consists of 15 residues. The junction had 6 bases not matched to a gene; V was cut back by 5 bases and J by 1 base. Germline V gives CDR1 SNHLY, CDR2 FYNNEI. As DNA, the CDR3 is TGTGCCAGCAGTCATCGGGACAGGACCCAAGAGACCCAGTACTTC. It yields the protein CASSHRDRTQETQYF. The full variable domain, rest sourced from reference TRBV2 and TRBJ2-5, is EPEVTQTPSHQVTQMGQEVILRCVPISNHLYFYWYRQILGQKVEFLVSFYNNEISEKSEIFDDQFSVERPDGSNFTLKIRSTKLEDSAMYFCASSHRDRTQETQYFGPGTRLLVL.

This clone appeared once. The CDR3 loop reads CASSLGLQETQYF. The CDR3, as DNA: TGTGCCAGCAGCTTGGGACTACAAGAGACCCAGTACTTC. The chain employs TRBV7-9 and TRBJ2-5; 7 positions agree with TRBD2. Looked up from germline, CDR1 is SEHNR and CDR2 is FQNEAQ (reference sequence). This CDR3 contains 13 residues. The junction had 0 bases not matched to a gene; V was cut back by 3 bases and J by 2 bases.

This clone appeared once. The chain joins TRBV7-9 to TRBJ2-3, with TRBD2 matching 10 bases. The CDR3 extends over 15 amino acids. The germline V gene encodes CDR1 SEHNR and CDR2 FQNEAQ (reference sequence). V shed 6 bases and J 3 bases; nucleotides not matched to a gene: 6. The CDR3 protein is CASRQAGGQTDTQYF. CDR3 bases: TGTGCCAGCAGACAAGCGGGGGGGCAAACAGATACGCAGTATTTT.

The V gene is TRBV18, the J gene TRBJ1-5; D is ambiguous. CDR3 length equals 17 residues. Germline V gene data show CDR1 as KGHSH and CDR2 as LQKENI. V was pared by 0 bases and J by 0 bases, with 12 bases between. CDR3 in DNA: TGTGCCAGCTCACCACCGGGCCGAGACACTAGCAATCAGCCCCAGCATTTT. It yields the protein CASSPPGRDTSNQPQHF.

The chain employs TRBV7-2 and TRBJ1-5; no definite D call. CDR1 is SGHTA, CDR2 FQGNSA, per germline. The ends were cut back, 5 bases at V and 5 bases at J, with 13 bases in the middle. CDR3 length equals 14 residues. The CDR3 nucleotides read TGTGCCAGCAGCGCTCTAGCGGCCTATCAGCCCCAGCATTTT. Encoded protein: CASSALAAYQPQHF.

This clone was seen a few times. The V gene is TRBV4-3, the J gene TRBJ1-4; unclear D gene. V lost 0 bases, J lost 0 bases, and 8 bases lay in between. This CDR3 has 16 residues. Germline V gives CDR1 LGHNA, CDR2 YSLEER. The CDR3 loop reads CASSQDPGSTNEKLFF. CDR3 DNA: TGCGCCAGCAGCCAAGATCCAGGTTCAACTAATGAAAAACTGTTTTTT.

This clone appeared once. V usage is TRBV5-4 and J usage is TRBJ1-1; TRBD1 matches 8 bases. Per the germline V gene, CDR1 is SGHNT and CDR2 is YYREEE (reference sequence). J gave up 2 bases and V 5 bases, and 8 bases lay outside the gene matches. The CDR3 is 15 residues long. Here the CDR3 reads CASRTPGQANTEAFF. CDR3 coding DNA: TGTGCCAGCAGGACCCCGGGACAGGCTAACACTGAAGCTTTCTTT.

This chain uses TRBV7-9 with TRBJ2-2; D remains ambiguous. The CDR3 runs 13 residues. V shed 5 bases and J shed 3 bases, with 7 bases lying between them. Germline-derived CDR1 and CDR2 are SEHNR and FQNEAQ (reference sequence). CDR3 protein: CASSTRDTGELFF. For the CDR3, the DNA is TGTGCCAGCAGCACACGGGACACCGGGGAGCTGTTTTTT.